The present TCR beta chain was sequenced within a study of blood T cell repertoires in COVID-19. Looking at the study overall: Donors in the United States, Italy and Spain gave samples during acute or convalescent COVID-19.

Data came from immunoSEQ multiplex PCR; TCRdb stores just in-frame clones and leaves some out. The table records 250,000 or so clones, roughly nine tenths of them present only once. This clone occurred a few times. Sample: peripheral blood. This clonotype was obtained from a man aged 55 to 70 with acute or convalescent COVID-19.

CDR3 in DNA: TGTGCCAGCAGCAGCTCTAACTGGGGGGAGCTGTTTTTT. Amino acid sequence: CASSSSNWGELFF. The rearrangement joins TRBV7-2 to TRBJ2-2, with D unresolved. The CDR3 spans 13 residues. CDR1 and CDR2 from the germline V gene are SGHTA and FQGNSA. Trimming cost V 5 bases and J 8 bases, with 12 bases left between them.